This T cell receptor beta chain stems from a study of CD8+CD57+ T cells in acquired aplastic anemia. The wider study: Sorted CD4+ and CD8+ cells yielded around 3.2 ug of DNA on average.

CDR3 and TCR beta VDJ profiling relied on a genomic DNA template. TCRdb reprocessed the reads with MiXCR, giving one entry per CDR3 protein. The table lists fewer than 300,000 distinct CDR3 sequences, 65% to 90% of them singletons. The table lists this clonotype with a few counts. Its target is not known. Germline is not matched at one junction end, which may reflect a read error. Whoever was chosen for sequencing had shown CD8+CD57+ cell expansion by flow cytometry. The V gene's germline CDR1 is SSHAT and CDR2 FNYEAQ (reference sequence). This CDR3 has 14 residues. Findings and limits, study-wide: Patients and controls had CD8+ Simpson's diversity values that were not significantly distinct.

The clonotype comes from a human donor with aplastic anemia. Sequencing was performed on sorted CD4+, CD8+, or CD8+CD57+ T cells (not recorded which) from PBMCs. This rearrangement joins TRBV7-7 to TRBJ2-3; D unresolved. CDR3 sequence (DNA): TGTGCTAGCAGCTTATCCCCGAGGAATGAGCAGTTGTTCTTT. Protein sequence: CASSLSPRNEQLFF.